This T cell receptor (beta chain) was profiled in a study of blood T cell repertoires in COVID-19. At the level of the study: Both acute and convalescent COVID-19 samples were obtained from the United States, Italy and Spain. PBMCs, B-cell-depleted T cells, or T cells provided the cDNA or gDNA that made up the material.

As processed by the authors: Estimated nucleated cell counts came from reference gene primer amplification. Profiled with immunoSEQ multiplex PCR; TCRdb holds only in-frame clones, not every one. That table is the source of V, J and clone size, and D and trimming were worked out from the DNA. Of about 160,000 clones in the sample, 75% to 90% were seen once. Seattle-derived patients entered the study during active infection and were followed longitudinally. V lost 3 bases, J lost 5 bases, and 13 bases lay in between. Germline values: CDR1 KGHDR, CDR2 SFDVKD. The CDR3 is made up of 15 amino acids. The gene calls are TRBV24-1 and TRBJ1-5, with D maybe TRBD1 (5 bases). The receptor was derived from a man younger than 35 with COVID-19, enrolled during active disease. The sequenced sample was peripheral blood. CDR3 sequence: CATSDGGVGDQPQHF. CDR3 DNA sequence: TGTGCCACCAGTGATGGAGGGGTGGGGGATCAGCCCCAGCATTTT.